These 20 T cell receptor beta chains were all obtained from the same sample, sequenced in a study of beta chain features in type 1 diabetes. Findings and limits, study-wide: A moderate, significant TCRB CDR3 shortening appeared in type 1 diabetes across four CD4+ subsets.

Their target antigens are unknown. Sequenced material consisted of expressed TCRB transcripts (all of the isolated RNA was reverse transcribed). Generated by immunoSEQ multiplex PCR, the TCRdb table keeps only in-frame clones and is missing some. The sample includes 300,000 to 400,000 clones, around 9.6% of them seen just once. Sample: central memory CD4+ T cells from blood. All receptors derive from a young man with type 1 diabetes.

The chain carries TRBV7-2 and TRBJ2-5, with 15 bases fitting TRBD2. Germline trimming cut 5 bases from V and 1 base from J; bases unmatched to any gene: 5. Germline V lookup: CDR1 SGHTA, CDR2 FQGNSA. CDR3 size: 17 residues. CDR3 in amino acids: CASSPGLAGGVQETQYF. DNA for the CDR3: TGTGCCAGCAGCCCGGGACTAGCGGGAGGAGTCCAAGAGACCCAGTACTTC.

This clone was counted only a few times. CDR3 protein: CSVVTGGSGYTF. CDR3 sequence (DNA): TGCAGCGTGGTGACAGGGGGCTCTGGCTACACCTTC. This chain connects TRBV29-1 to TRBJ1-2, with 10 bases identical to TRBD1. Trimming removed 6 bases from V and 7 bases from J; junction bases left unmatched: 5. Germline V gene sequence: CDR1 SQVTM, CDR2 ANQGSEA. The CDR3 length is 12 residues. The variable domain in full, completed from reference TRBV29-1 and TRBJ1-2, reads SAVISQKPSRDICQRGTSLTIQCQVDSQVTMMFWYRQQPGQSLTLIATANQGSEATYESGFVIDKFPISRPNLTFSTLTVSNMSPEDSSIYLCSVVTGGSGYTFGSGTRLTVV.

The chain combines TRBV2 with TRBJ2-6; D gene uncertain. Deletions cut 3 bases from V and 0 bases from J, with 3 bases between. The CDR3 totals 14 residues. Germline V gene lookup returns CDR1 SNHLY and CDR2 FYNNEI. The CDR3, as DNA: TGTGCCAGCAGTGATTACTCTGGGGCCAACGTCCTGACTTTC. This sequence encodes CASSDYSGANVLTF.

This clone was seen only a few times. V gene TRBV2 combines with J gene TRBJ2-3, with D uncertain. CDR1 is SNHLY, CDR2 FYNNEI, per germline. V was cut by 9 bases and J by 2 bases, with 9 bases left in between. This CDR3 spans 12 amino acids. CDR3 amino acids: CARSYPTDTQYF. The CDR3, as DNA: TGTGCCAGAAGTTACCCCACAGATACGCAGTATTTT.

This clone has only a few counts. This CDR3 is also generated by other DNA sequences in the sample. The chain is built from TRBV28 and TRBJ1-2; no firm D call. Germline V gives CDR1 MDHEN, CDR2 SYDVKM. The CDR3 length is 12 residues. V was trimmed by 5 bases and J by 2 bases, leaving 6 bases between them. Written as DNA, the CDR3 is TGTGCCAGCAGTACGGGGAACTATGGCTACACCTTC. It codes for CASSTGNYGYTF.

CDR3 DNA sequence: TGCAGCGTTCGGAAAGGGTGGAACACTGAAGCTTTCTTT. This gives the protein CSVRKGWNTEAFF. This chain uses TRBV29-1 with TRBJ1-1; no definite D call. Germline-derived CDR1 and CDR2 are SQVTM and ANQGSEA. The CDR3 sequence is 13 residues long. The V and J ends lost 5 bases and 1 base respectively, with 11 bases between them. Together with reference TRBV29-1 and TRBJ1-1, the CDR3 gives the full variable domain: SAVISQKPSRDICQRGTSLTIQCQVDSQVTMMFWYRQQPGQSLTLIATANQGSEATYESGFVIDKFPISRPNLTFSTLTVSNMSPEDSSIYLCSVRKGWNTEAFFGQGTRLTVV.

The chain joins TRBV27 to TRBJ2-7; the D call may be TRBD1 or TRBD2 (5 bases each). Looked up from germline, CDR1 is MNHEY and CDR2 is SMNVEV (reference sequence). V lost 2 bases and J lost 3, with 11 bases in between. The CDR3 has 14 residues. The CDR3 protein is CASSLKGSRYEQYF. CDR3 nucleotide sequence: TGTGCCAGCAGTTTAAAGGGGAGCCGCTACGAGCAGTACTTC.

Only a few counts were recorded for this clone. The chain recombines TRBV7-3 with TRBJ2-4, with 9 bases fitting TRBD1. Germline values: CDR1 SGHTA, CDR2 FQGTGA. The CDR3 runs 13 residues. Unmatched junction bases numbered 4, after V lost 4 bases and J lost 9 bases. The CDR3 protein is CASSSGQGSIQYF. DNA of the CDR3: TGTGCCAGCAGCTCTGGACAGGGGAGCATTCAGTACTTC.

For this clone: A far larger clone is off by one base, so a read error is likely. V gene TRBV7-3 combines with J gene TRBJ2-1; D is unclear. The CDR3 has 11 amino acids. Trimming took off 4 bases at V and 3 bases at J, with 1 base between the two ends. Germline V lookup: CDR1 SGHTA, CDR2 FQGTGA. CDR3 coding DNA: TGTGCCAGCAGCTACTACAATGAGCAGTTCTTC. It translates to CASSYYNEQFF.

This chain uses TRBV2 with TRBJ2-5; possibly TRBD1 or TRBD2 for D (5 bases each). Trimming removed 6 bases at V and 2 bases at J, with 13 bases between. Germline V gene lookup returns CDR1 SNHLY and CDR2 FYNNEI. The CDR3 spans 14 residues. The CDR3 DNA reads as TGTGCCAGCAGGACGGGGCCCACTCAAGAGACCCAGTACTTC. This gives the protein CASRTGPTQETQYF.

The CDR3 loop reads CASSQTTGEGNEQYF. The CDR3 nucleotides are TGTGCCAGCTCACAAACTACAGGGGAGGGGAACGAGCAGTACTTC. The rearrangement joins TRBV18 to TRBJ2-7; D is perhaps TRBD1 or TRBD2 (7 bases each). The germline gives CDR1 KGHSH, CDR2 LQKENI. The CDR3 sequence is 15 residues long. Deletions cut 4 bases from V and 5 bases from J, with 18 bases between.

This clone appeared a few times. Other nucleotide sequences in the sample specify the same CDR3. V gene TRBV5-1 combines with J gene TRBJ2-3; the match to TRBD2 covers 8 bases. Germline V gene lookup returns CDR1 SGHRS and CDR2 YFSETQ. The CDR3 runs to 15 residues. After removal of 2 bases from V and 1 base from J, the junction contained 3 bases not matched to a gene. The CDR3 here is CASSFGAGGTDTQYF. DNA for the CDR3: TGCGCCAGCAGCTTTGGAGCGGGAGGCACAGATACGCAGTATTTT. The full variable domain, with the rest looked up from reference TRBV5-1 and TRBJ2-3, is KAGVTQTPRYLIKTRGQQVTLSCSPISGHRSVSWYQQTPGQGLQFLFEYFSETQRNKGNFPGRFSGRQFSNSRSEMNVSTLELGDSALYLCASSFGAGGTDTQYFGPGTRLTVL.

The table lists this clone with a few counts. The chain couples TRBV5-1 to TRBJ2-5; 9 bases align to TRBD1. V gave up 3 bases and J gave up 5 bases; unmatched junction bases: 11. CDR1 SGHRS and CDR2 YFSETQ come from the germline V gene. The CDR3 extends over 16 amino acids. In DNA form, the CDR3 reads TGCGCCAGCAGCTCCCTGCTACAGGGGGCTGGGGAGACCCAGTACTTC. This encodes CASSSLLQGAGETQYF.

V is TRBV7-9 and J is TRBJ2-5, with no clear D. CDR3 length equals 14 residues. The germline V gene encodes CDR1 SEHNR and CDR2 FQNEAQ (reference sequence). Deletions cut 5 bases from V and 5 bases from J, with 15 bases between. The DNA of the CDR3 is TGTGCCAGCAGCCAAACTCTAGACGCGGAGACCCAGTACTTC. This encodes CASSQTLDAETQYF.

This CDR3 reads CASSPPSSGLWTGELFF. CDR3 DNA: TGTGCCAGCTCACCACCTTCTTCGGGGCTATGGACCGGGGAGCTGTTTTTT. This rearrangement joins TRBV18 to TRBJ2-2; D is tentatively TRBD1 or TRBD2 (5 bases each). CDR1 KGHSH and CDR2 LQKENI come from the germline V gene. V was trimmed by 0 bases and J by 5 bases, leaving 16 bases between them. CDR3 size: 17 residues.

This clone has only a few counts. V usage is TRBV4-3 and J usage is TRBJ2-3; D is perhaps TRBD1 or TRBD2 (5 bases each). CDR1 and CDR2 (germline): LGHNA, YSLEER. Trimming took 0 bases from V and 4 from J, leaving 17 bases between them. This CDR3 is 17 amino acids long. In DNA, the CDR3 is TGCGCCAGCAGCCAAGAACCGGGGCTAGCAGAGGCAGATACGCAGTATTTT. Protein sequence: CASSQEPGLAEADTQYF.

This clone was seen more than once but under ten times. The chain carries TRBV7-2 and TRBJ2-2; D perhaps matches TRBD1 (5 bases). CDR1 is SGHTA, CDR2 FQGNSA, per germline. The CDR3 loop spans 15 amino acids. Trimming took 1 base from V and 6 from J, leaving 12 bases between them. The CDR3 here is CASSLGQGSSGELFF. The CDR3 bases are TGTGCCAGCAGCTTAGGGCAGGGATCATCCGGGGAGCTGTTTTTT.

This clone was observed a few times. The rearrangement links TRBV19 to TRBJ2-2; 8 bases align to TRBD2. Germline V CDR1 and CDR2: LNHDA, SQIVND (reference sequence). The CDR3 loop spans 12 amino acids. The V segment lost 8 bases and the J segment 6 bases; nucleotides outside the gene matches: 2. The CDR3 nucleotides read TGTGCCAGTGCGGGGGGCGCCGGGGAGCTGTTTTTT. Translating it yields CASAGGAGELFF.

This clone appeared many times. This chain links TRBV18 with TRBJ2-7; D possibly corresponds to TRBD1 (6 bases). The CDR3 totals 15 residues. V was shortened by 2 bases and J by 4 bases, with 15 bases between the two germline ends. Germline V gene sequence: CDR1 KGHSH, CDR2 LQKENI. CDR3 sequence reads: CASSPASQGPYEQYF. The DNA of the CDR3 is TGTGCCAGCTCACCAGCCTCACAGGGACCTTACGAGCAGTACTTC.

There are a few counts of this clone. Here the CDR3 reads CASSLDRRGPGYTF. For the CDR3, the DNA is TGCGCCAGCAGCTTGGACAGAAGGGGTCCTGGCTACACCTTC. The chain couples TRBV5-1 to TRBJ1-2; D perhaps matches TRBD1 (5 bases). The germline gives CDR1 SGHRS, CDR2 YFSETQ. The length of the CDR3 is 14 residues. V was clipped by 0 bases and J by 7 bases, with 13 bases between them.